Presented here are 7 T cell receptor beta chains from one specimen sequenced in a study of blood T cell repertoires in COVID-19. Clones were sequenced by immunoSEQ multiplex PCR, and TCRdb holds only the in-frame ones, with some missing. The sample consists of about 120,000 clones, 60% to 85% of them appearing once. Specimen: peripheral blood. The receptor source for this set is a man aged 65-85 years with acute or convalescent COVID-19.

This clone appeared a single time. The chain couples TRBV6-5 to TRBJ1-4; D might be TRBD1 (5 bases). CDR1 and CDR2 from the germline V gene are MNHEY and SVGAGI. V was pared by 6 bases and J by 4 bases, with 15 bases between. This CDR3 comprises 15 residues. Here the CDR3 DNA reads TGTGCCAGCAGCAAAACGGGGGGGATTAATGAAAAACTGTTTTTT. Its protein product is CASSKTGGINEKLFF.

J is TRBJ1-1 and V is TRBV19; 12 positions match TRBD1. The V segment lost 5 bases and the J segment 4 bases; nucleotides outside the gene matches: 8. The CDR3 length is 16 residues. The V gene's germline CDR1 is LNHDA and CDR2 SQIVND (reference sequence). Here the CDR3 DNA reads TGTGCCAGTAGTGTTGGGACAGGGGGCTTTCTCACTGAAGCTTTCTTT. Translation gives CASSVGTGGFLTEAFF.

J is TRBJ1-2 and V is TRBV19, with TRBD1 matching over 9 bases. The ends lost 10 bases at V and 4 bases at J; junction bases unmatched: 10. CDR3 length: 14 residues. Germline lookup yields CDR1 LNHDA and CDR2 SQIVND (reference sequence). The CDR3 bases are TGTGCCACCTCCGACAGGGGGGCGTTCTATGGCTACACCTTC. It specifies CATSDRGAFYGYTF.

This chain uses TRBV6-4 with TRBJ2-1, with 11 bases lining up with TRBD1. CDR1 and CDR2 from the germline V gene are MRHNA and SNTAGT. The CDR3 spans 15 residues. Losses at the gene ends were 7 bases for V and 9 bases for J; bases not matched to a gene: 11. The CDR3 nucleotides read TGTGCCAGCAACCCCGGGACAGGGGGTCTCGGTGAGCAGTTCTTC. Protein sequence: CASNPGTGGLGEQFF.

The V and J genes are TRBV14 and TRBJ1-2; D gene uncertain. CDR3 length: 13 residues. The germline V gene has CDR1 SGHDN and CDR2 FVKESK. V dropped 0 bases and J dropped 4 bases, with 6 bases sitting between them. The CDR3 nucleotides are TGTGCCAGCAGCCAAGATGCGGCCTATGGCTACACCTTC. Protein product: CASSQDAAYGYTF. Full variable domain (remainder filled in from reference TRBV14 and TRBJ1-2): EAGVTQFPSHSVIEKGQTVTLRCDPISGHDNLYWYRRVMGKEIKFLLHFVKESKQDESGMPNNRFLAERTGGTYSTLKVQPAELEDSGVYFCASSQDAAYGYTFGSGTRLTVV.

The chain is built from TRBV10-3 and TRBJ2-7, with TRBD1 as a possible D gene (6 bases). This CDR3 comprises 14 residues. Germline V gene lookup returns CDR1 ENHRY and CDR2 SYGVKD. V shed 1 base and J shed 6 bases, with 13 bases lying between them. The CDR3 DNA reads as TGTGCCATCAGTGAGTTGACAGGTCGAGGCGAGCAGTACTTC. It specifies CAISELTGRGEQYF.

CDR3 coding DNA: TGCGCCAGCAGCCAAGAATACAGGGGGGGTAGGAATGAGCAGTTCTTC. As protein: CASSQEYRGGRNEQFF. The V call is TRBV4-3, the J call TRBJ2-1, with a possible D match to TRBD1 (8 bases). CDR1 is LGHNA and CDR2 is YSLEER in the germline V gene. V gave up 0 bases and J gave up 7 bases, with 16 bases separating them. The CDR3 length is 16 residues.